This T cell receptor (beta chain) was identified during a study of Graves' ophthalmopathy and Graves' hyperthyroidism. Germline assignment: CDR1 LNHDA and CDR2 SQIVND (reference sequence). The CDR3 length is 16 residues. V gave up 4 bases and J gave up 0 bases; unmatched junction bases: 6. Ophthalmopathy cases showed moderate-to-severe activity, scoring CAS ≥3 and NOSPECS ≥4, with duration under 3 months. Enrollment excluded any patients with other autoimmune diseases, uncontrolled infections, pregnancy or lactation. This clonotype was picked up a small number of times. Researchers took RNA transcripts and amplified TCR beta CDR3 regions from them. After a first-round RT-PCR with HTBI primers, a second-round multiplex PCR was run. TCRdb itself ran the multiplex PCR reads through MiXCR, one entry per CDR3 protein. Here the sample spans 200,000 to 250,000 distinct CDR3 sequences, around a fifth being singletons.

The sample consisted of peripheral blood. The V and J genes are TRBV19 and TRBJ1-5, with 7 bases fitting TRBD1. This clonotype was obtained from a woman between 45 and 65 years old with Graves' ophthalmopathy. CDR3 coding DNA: TGTGCCAGTAGTAGGGGGACAGCCTTTAGCAATCAGCCCCAGCATTTT. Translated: CASSRGTAFSNQPQHF.